Described below is a single T cell receptor (beta chain) sequence and its context. Profiled with immunoSEQ multiplex PCR; TCRdb holds only in-frame clones, not every one. The table records about 120,000 clones, around 92% of them present only once. These data are taken from a study of control samples from healthy donors and cancer patients. V was pared by 0 bases and J by 7 bases, with 12 bases between. Germline V gene data show CDR1 as GTSNPN and CDR2 as SVGIG (reference sequence). There are 13 residues in the CDR3. Specimen: PBMCs. This clonotype originated in an elderly man with head and neck cancer. This rearrangement joins TRBV30 to TRBJ1-2; no clear D. CDR3: CAWSVDGILGYTF. CDR3 DNA sequence: TGTGCCTGGAGTGTGGACGGAATACTTGGCTACACCTTC.